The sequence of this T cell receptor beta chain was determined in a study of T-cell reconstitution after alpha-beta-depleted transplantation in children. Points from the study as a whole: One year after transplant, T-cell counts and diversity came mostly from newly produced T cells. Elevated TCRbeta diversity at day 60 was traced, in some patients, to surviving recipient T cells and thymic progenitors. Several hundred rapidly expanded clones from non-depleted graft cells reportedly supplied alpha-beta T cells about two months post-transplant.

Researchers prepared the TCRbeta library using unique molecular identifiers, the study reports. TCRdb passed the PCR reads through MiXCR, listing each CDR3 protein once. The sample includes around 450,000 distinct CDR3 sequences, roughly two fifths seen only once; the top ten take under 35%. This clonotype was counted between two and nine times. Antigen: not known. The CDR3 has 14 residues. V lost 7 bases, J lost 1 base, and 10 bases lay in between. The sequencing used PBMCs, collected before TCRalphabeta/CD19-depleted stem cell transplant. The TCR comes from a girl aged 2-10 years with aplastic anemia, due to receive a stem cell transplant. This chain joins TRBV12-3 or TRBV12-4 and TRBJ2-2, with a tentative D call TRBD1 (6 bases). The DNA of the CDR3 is TGTGCCAGCAAACCGGGACAGAACACCGGGGAGCTGTTTTTT. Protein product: CASKPGQNTGELFF.